One and the same sample provided the 3 T cell receptor beta chains below, sequenced in a study of control samples from healthy donors and cancer patients. Sequencing used immunoSEQ multiplex PCR; TCRdb keeps in-frame clones, though not all of them. The sample holds roughly 120,000 clones, over 75% seen once. Source material: PBMCs. The receptors shown here come from a woman aged 45-65 years with colorectal cancer.

J is TRBJ2-2 and V is TRBV9; tentatively, D is TRBD2 (6 bases). The germline gives CDR1 SGDLS, CDR2 YYNGEE. V lost 6 bases and J lost 5, with 14 bases in between. The CDR3 is 14 residues long. The CDR3 DNA reads TGTGCCAGCACCACGGGGGTCGCTACCGGGGAGCTGTTTTTT. Translated, it gives CASTTGVATGELFF.

The chain combines TRBV28 with TRBJ2-7, with D tentatively TRBD1 (6 bases). Germline CDR1 MDHEN, CDR2 SYDVKM. Deletions cut 5 bases from V and 4 bases from J, with 21 bases between. The CDR3 spans 16 residues. The chain's CDR3 is CASSQNTGWRGYEQYF. For the CDR3, the DNA is TGTGCCAGCAGTCAGAACACAGGGTGGAGAGGATACGAGCAGTACTTC.

The gene calls are TRBV24-1 and TRBJ2-1; no reliable D call. Trimming took off 3 bases at V and 9 bases at J, with 11 bases between the two ends. This CDR3 contains 13 residues. Per germline, CDR1 KGHDR and CDR2 SFDVKD. The CDR3 bases are TGTGCCACCAGTGATCCCCCTTGGGGTGAGCAGTTCTTC. Residues: CATSDPPWGEQFF.